This T cell receptor (beta chain) was retrieved from a study of blood T cell repertoires in COVID-19. Study summary: There were acute and convalescent COVID-19 samples, and they came from the United States, Italy and Spain. PBMCs, B-cell-depleted T cells, or T cells were the source of the cDNA or gDNA that made up the material.

In the authors' methods: Using reference gene primer amplification, nucleated cell counts were estimated. The assay was immunoSEQ multiplex PCR, and TCRdb's table has in-frame clones only and misses some. D and trimming were read from the DNA, whereas the V and J calls and clone size are those reported in that table. The data show roughly 120,000 clones, 86% seen once. Germline assignment: CDR1 SGDLS and CDR2 YYNGEE. Trimming cost V 3 bases and J 9 bases, with 15 bases left between them. This CDR3 has 14 residues. This clonotype was sampled from a human donor in a cohort sampled during active COVID-19. This chain connects TRBV9 to TRBJ2-2; a possible D gene is TRBD2 (5 bases). Sequenced sample: peripheral blood. CDR3 in amino acids: CASSAGEIGRELFF. As DNA, the CDR3 is TGTGCCAGCAGCGCCGGGGAGATTGGAAGGGAGCTGTTTTTT. Filled out from reference TRBV9 and TRBJ2-2, the complete variable domain reads DSGVTQTPKHLITATGQRVTLRCSPRSGDLSVYWYQQSLDQGLQFLIQYYNGEERAKGNILERFSAQQFPDLHSELNLSSLELGDSALYFCASSAGEIGRELFFGEGSRLTVL.